The 21 T cell receptor beta chains below come from one sample, sequenced in a study of CD8 T cells in Susac syndrome. With random hexamers, about 0.45 to 1 ug RNA was reverse transcribed. TCRdb ran MiXCR on the immunoSEQ multiplex PCR reads and lists one entry per CDR3 protein. The repertoire holds about 160,000 distinct CDR3 sequences, with around 96% as singletons. The sample was CD4+ T cells from PBMCs. These receptor sequences come from a human donor with Susac syndrome.

The CDR3 spells CASSLSRDMSSYNEQFF. CDR3 DNA: TGCGCCAGCAGCTTGTCGCGGGACATGAGCTCCTACAATGAGCAGTTCTTC. The chain links TRBV5-1 to TRBJ2-1, with D perhaps given as TRBD1 or TRBD2 (6 bases each). The germline gives CDR1 SGHRS, CDR2 YFSETQ. The CDR3 sequence is 17 residues long. The V and J ends lost 1 base and 0 bases respectively, with 14 bases between them.

The chain couples TRBV9 to TRBJ2-3, with 10 bases fitting TRBD2. Unmatched junction bases numbered 7, after V lost 4 bases and J lost 5 bases. Germline V gene data show CDR1 as SGDLS and CDR2 as YYNGEE. The CDR3 contains 15 residues. As DNA, the CDR3 is TGTGCCAGCAGCCACCGGGGGACTAGCGAAGATACGCAGTATTTT. It translates to CASSHRGTSEDTQYF.

The rearrangement joins TRBV30 to TRBJ1-5; D is unclear. V was pared by 3 bases and J by 3 bases, with 9 bases between. The CDR3 runs to 13 residues. Germline loops: CDR1 GTSNPN, CDR2 SVGIG (reference sequence). The CDR3 loop is CAWRAADNQPQHF. The DNA of the CDR3 is TGTGCCTGGAGGGCGGCAGACAATCAGCCCCAGCATTTT.

V is TRBV2 and J is TRBJ2-1; D is unresolved. CDR1 is SNHLY, CDR2 FYNNEI, per germline. V was pared by 6 bases and J by 10 bases, with 10 bases between. The CDR3 is 11 residues long. The CDR3 DNA is TGTGCCAGCAGCCAGACAAGGGAGCAGTTCTTC. This gives the protein CASSQTREQFF. Full variable domain (missing parts from reference TRBV2 and TRBJ2-1): EPEVTQTPSHQVTQMGQEVILRCVPISNHLYFYWYRQILGQKVEFLVSFYNNEISEKSEIFDDQFSVERPDGSNFTLKIRSTKLEDSAMYFCASSQTREQFFGPGTRLTVL.

The chain uses TRBV5-6 and TRBJ2-6, with D possibly being TRBD2 (5 bases). The CDR3 is made up of 16 amino acids. Germline CDR1 is SGHDT and CDR2 is YYEEEE. V was shortened by 1 base and J by 3 bases, with 11 bases between the two germline ends. The CDR3 nucleotides read TGTGCCAGCAGCTTGTTTCCCGGGGTTGGGGCCAACGTCCTGACTTTC. As protein: CASSLFPGVGANVLTF.

The chain combines TRBV12-3 or TRBV12-4 with TRBJ1-4; 9 bases line up with TRBD1. The CDR3 is 12 residues long. J gave up 12 bases and V 4 bases, and 3 bases lay outside the gene matches. Here the CDR3 reads CASSYTGGELFF. The CDR3 nucleotides read TGTGCCAGCAGTTACACAGGGGGCGAACTGTTTTTT.

This clonotype appeared once. This sequence joins TRBV29-1 and TRBJ2-3; D uncertain. The length of the CDR3 is 13 residues. Germline loops: CDR1 SQVTM, CDR2 ANQGSEA. Trimming pared 1 base from V and 6 bases from J, leaving 11 bases between. In DNA, the CDR3 is TGCAGCGTTGAAGGGACGGCCAGCGATACGCAGTATTTT. It codes for CSVEGTASDTQYF.

This clonotype appeared a few times. The rearrangement links TRBV11-1 to TRBJ2-6; D is ambiguous. Between the trimmed V and J ends, which lost 5 bases and 0 bases, there was a span of 5 bases. In germline, CDR1 is SGHAT, CDR2 FQDESV (reference sequence). CDR3 length: 14 residues. CDR3 coding DNA: TGTGCCAGCAGCCCCTACTCTGGGGCCAACGTCCTGACTTTC. This codes for CASSPYSGANVLTF.

The rearrangement links TRBV7-8 to TRBJ2-2; 7 bases line up with TRBD1. CDR1 SGHVS and CDR2 FQNEAQ come from the germline V gene. The CDR3 covers 15 residues. Trimming removed 0 bases from V and 6 bases from J; junction bases left unmatched: 4. CDR3 in amino acids: CASSLARTGPGELFF. In DNA, the CDR3 is TGTGCCAGCAGCTTAGCGAGGACAGGTCCCGGGGAGCTGTTTTTT.

The gene calls are TRBV7-8 and TRBJ2-7, with 12 bases aligning to TRBD2. J lost 5 bases, V lost 2 bases, and 1 base had no gene match. Germline V gene sequence: CDR1 SGHVS, CDR2 FQNEAQ. The CDR3 loop spans 14 amino acids. The CDR3 DNA reads as TGTGCCAGCAGCTTACTAGCGGGGGGGCACGAGCAGTACGTC. This codes for CASSLLAGGHEQYV.

This chain links TRBV7-9 with TRBJ2-5, with D possibly TRBD1 on 6 matching bases. Germline CDR1 SEHNR, CDR2 FQNEAQ (reference sequence). The CDR3 is 15 amino acids. The germline V and J ends were trimmed by 3 bases and 4 bases, with 15 bases remaining between them. CDR3 in DNA: TGTGCCAGCAGCTTGAGTACAGGGAATTTAGAGACCCAGTACTTC. Amino acid sequence: CASSLSTGNLETQYF.

This chain links TRBV5-1 with TRBJ2-1; no firm D call. V lost 5 bases and J lost 7, with 7 bases in between. The CDR3 is 11 residues long. Germline V gene data show CDR1 as SGHRS and CDR2 as YFSETQ. The CDR3 region has the DNA TGCGCCAGCAGGGAGCTTAATGAGCAGTTCTTC. It is translated as CASRELNEQFF. Based on the CDR3 plus reference TRBV5-1 and TRBJ2-1, the full variable domain is KAGVTQTPRYLIKTRGQQVTLSCSPISGHRSVSWYQQTPGQGLQFLFEYFSETQRNKGNFPGRFSGRQFSNSRSEMNVSTLELGDSALYLCASRELNEQFFGPGTRLTVL.

The chain links TRBV7-3 to TRBJ2-1; perhaps D is TRBD1 or TRBD2 (5 bases each). The CDR3 extends over 15 amino acids. CDR1 and CDR2 (germline): SGHTA, FQGTGA. Trimming cost V 3 bases and J 0 bases, with 9 bases left between them. The CDR3 sequence is CASSFEGSSYNEQFF. CDR3 coding DNA: TGTGCCAGCAGCTTTGAGGGGAGCTCCTACAATGAGCAGTTCTTC.

The chain is built from TRBV20-1 and TRBJ2-3; D unresolved. The germline V gene encodes CDR1 DFQATT and CDR2 SNEGSKA (reference sequence). The CDR3 runs to 14 residues. V was trimmed by 1 base and J by 0 bases, leaving 8 bases between them. The CDR3 DNA follows: TGCAGTGCTAGAGTCCCACCAAGCACAGATACGCAGTATTTT. Translating gives CSARVPPSTDTQYF.

The J gene is TRBJ2-1, the V gene TRBV7-2, with D unclear. The V end lost 2 bases, the J end lost 7 bases, and 12 bases lay between the germline ends. From germline, CDR1 is SGHTA and CDR2 FQGNSA. The CDR3 loop spans 14 amino acids. The chain's CDR3 is CASSLSPYGNEQFF. The CDR3 DNA reads TGTGCCAGCAGCTTATCCCCCTACGGGAATGAGCAGTTCTTC.

V is TRBV14 and J is TRBJ2-5; D remains unclear. V lost 5 bases and J 1 base, leaving 17 bases between the germline ends. In germline, CDR1 is SGHDN, CDR2 FVKESK. The CDR3 is 16 amino acids. The CDR3 region has the DNA TGTGCCAGCAGCGAACGGACCGGCTTTATCCAAGAGACCCAGTACTTC. This encodes CASSERTGFIQETQYF.

The chain joins TRBV6-1 to TRBJ2-5; 12 nucleotides agree with TRBD2. The CDR3 is 17 residues long. J lost 2 bases, V lost 6 bases, and 10 bases had no gene match. Germline V CDR1 and CDR2: MNHNS, SASEGT. Written as DNA, the CDR3 is TGTGCCAGCAGGCTCCTTACCGGGACTAGCGGGCAAGAGACCCAGTACTTC. This codes for CASRLLTGTSGQETQYF.

This chain connects TRBV5-4 to TRBJ1-1; D is ambiguous. V lost 6 bases, J lost 4 bases, and 10 bases lay in between. This CDR3 is built from 12 residues. Germline V CDR1 and CDR2: SGHNT, YYREEE (reference sequence). The CDR3 here is CASTRGSTEAFF. CDR3 DNA sequence: TGTGCCAGCACGAGAGGCTCCACTGAAGCTTTCTTT.

This chain connects TRBV20-1 to TRBJ2-7; 11 bases map to TRBD2. The CDR3 has 15 residues. Germline V gene data show CDR1 as DFQATT and CDR2 as SNEGSKA (reference sequence). V trimming: 3 bases; J trimming: 5 bases; junction bases outside the gene matches: 9. CDR3 nucleotides: TGCAGTGCTAGTGGGGATCTAGCGGGAGGACACGAGCAGTACTTC. Its translation is CSASGDLAGGHEQYF.

J is TRBJ2-7 and V is TRBV6-2 or TRBV6-3; D might be TRBD1 or TRBD2, each matching 7 bases. Per the germline V gene, CDR1 is MNHEY and CDR2 is SVGEGT. Deletions cut 6 bases from V and 4 bases from J, with 16 bases between. The CDR3 covers 14 residues. CDR3 sequence (DNA): TGTGCCAGCAGACCGACAGGGAGGGAGTACGAGCAGTACTTC. Translation gives CASRPTGREYEQYF.

V is TRBV12-3 or TRBV12-4 and J is TRBJ1-2; 7 nucleotides align to TRBD1. This CDR3 has 14 residues. J was trimmed by 0 bases and V by 5 bases; bases with no gene match: 3. CDR3 in DNA: TGTGCCAGCAGTACAGGGGCGACTAACTATGGCTACACCTTC. Amino acids: CASSTGATNYGYTF.